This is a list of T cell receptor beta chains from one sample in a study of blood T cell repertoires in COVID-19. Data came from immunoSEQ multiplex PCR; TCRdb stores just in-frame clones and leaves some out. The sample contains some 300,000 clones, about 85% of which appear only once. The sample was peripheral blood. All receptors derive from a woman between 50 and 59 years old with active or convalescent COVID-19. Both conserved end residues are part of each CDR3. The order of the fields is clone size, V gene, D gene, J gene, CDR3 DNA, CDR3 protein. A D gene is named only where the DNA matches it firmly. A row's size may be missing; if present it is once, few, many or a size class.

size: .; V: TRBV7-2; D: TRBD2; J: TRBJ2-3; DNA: TGTGCCAGCAGCTTAGGAAGCGGGGGCACAGATACGCAGTATTTT; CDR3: CASSLGSGGTDTQYF
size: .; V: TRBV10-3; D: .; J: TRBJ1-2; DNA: TGTGCCATCAGTGAGTCGGGATCTAGCGGCTACACCTTC; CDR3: CAISESGSSGYTF
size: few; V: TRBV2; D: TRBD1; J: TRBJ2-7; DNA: TGTGCCAGCCAGGACAGGACTCGATCCCTGAGTAGCTTC; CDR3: CASQDRTRSLSSF
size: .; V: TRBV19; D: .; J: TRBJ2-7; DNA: TGTGCCAGTAGTATAGCGGTCGGGACACTAACCTACTACGAGCAGTACTTC; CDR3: CASSIAVGTLTYYEQYF
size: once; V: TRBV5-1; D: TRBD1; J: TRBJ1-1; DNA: TGCGCCAGCAGCTCGGGCGGGACAGGGGGCACTGAAGCTTTCTTT; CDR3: CASSSGGTGGTEAFF
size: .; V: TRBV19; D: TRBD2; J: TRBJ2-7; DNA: TGTGCCAGTAGTATAGGACTAGCGGGAGGTGACGAGCAGTACTTC; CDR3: CASSIGLAGGDEQYF
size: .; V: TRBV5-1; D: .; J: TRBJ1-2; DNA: TGCGCCAGCAGCTTGGCCCTGGGAGCAAAAACCTATGGCTACACCTTC; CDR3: CASSLALGAKTYGYTF
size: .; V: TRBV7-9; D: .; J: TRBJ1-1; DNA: TGTGCCAGCAGCCTTGGACAAGGGGACACTGAAGCTTTCTTT; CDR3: CASSLGQGDTEAFF
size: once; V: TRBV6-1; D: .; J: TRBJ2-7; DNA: TGTGCCAGCAGTGAGGGAGCCCGACCCTACGAGCAGTACTTC; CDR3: CASSEGARPYEQYF
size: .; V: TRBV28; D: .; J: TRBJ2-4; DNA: TGTGCCACCCTTCCGACAACAGGGTGGGTCAAAAACATTCAGTACTTC; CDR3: CATLPTTGWVKNIQYF
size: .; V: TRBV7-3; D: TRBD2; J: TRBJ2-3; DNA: TGTGCCAGCAGCCCGGGAGGGGGGCCGCCAGATACGCAGTATTTT; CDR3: CASSPGGGPPDTQYF
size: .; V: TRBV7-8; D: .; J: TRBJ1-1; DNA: TGTGCCAGCAGCTTCTCCACTGAAGCTTTCTTT; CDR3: CASSFSTEAFF
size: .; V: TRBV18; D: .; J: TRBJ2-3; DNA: TGTGCCAGCTCACCAGGCAGCACAGATACGCAGTATTTT; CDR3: CASSPGSTDTQYF
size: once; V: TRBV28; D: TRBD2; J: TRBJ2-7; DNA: TGTGCCAGCAGACCGGGGGGGTTTGGCGAGCAGTACTTC; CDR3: CASRPGGFGEQYF
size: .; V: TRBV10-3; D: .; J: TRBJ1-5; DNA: TGTGCCATCAGTGAGGGACTTAGCAATCAGCCCCAGCATTTT; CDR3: CAISEGLSNQPQHF
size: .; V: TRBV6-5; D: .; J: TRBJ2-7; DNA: TGTGCCAGCAGACGGACACAAAACTACGAGCAGTACTTC; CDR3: CASRRTQNYEQYF
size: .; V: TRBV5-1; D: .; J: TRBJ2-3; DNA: TGCGCCAGCAGCTTGCTTGACACAGACACAGATACGCAGTATTTT; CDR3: CASSLLDTDTDTQYF
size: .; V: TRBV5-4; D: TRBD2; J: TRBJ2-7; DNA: TGTGCCAGCAGCTTGGGCGCGGGAGCTCGCGACGAGCAGTACTTC; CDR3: CASSLGAGARDEQYF
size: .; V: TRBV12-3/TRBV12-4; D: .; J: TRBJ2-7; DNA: TGTGCCAGCAGTTTAGGCGGGGAAGACGAGCAGTACTTC; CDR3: CASSLGGEDEQYF
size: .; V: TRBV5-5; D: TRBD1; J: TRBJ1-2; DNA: TGTGCCAGCAGCCCGGACAGGGTTGTTGGCTACACCTTC; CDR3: CASSPDRVVGYTF
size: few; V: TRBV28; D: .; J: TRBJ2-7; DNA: TGTGCCAGCAGTCTAGGGGGGGTCTCCTACGAGCAGTACTTC; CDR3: CASSLGGVSYEQYF
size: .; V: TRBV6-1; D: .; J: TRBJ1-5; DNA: TGTGCCAGCAGTGAATGGAGCGGTCATTATAGCAATCAGCCCCAGCATTTT; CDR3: CASSEWSGHYSNQPQHF
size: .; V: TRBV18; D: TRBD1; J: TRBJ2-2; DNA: TGTGCCAGCTCACCGACAGGGGACACCGGGGAGCTGTTTTTT; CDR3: CASSPTGDTGELFF
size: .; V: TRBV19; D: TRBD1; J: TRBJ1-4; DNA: TGTGCCAGTAGTACCGGACAGGGCCATGAAAAACTGTTTTTT; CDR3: CASSTGQGHEKLFF
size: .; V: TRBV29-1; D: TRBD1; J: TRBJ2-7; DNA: TGCAGCGGGGGGGGACAGGGCACCGAGCAGTACTTC; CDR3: CSGGGQGTEQYF
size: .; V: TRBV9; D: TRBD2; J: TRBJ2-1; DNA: TGTGCCAGCAGCGTTTCTAGCGGGAGTGGGAATGAGCAGTTCTTC; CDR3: CASSVSSGSGNEQFF
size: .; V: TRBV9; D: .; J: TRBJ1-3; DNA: TGTGCCAGCAGCGTAAGCTCCGGTGGAAACACCATATATTTT; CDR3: CASSVSSGGNTIYF